This TCR beta chain was sequenced for a study of human thymus T cells. Study-level results: Usage of V and J genes appeared biased in thymic and blood repertoires. In unrelated individuals, thymic repertoires overlapped highly, according to related research.

Remarks on this clone: Its antigen is unidentified.

This CDR3 has 18 residues. From germline, CDR1 is SGHTA and CDR2 FQGNSA. V dropped 4 bases and J dropped 0 bases, with 19 bases sitting between them. The data were produced by immunoSEQ multiplex PCR, yet TCRdb's version contains in-frame clones alone and is incomplete. This table has about 130,000 clones, approximately 96% appearing once. Corrective heart surgery yielded the resections from which the thymus tissue came. Corrective surgery for congenital heart defects was being performed on the healthy Finnish infants who served as donors. The chain links TRBV7-2 to TRBJ1-5; D might be TRBD1 (5 bases). The source of this sequence is a boy under two years old with a congenital heart defect but otherwise immunologically healthy. Sequenced sample: thymus tissue. The CDR3 here is CASSSLGSGLYSNQPQHF. The DNA of the CDR3 is TGTGCCAGCAGCTCTTTGGGATCAGGGCTTTATAGCAATCAGCCCCAGCATTTT.